Listed below are T cell receptor beta chains from one sample, sequenced in a study of T cell changes during pregnancy in multiple sclerosis. The data were produced by immunoSEQ multiplex PCR, yet TCRdb's version contains in-frame clones alone and is incomplete. The table has about 79,000 clones, approximately 92% seen once. This specimen was peripheral blood, taken in the second trimester of pregnancy. These receptors all come from a female donor in good health, enrolled as a control in a pregnancy study. The CDR3 runs from the conserved cysteine through the conserved F or W. The order of the fields is V gene, D gene, clone size, J gene, CDR3 DNA, CDR3 protein. D genes are given only for firm matches. A row's size may be missing; if present it is once, few, many or a size class.

TRBV6-1	TRBD2	.	TRBJ2-3	TGTGCCAGCAGTACTACGGGGGGGCCCTTTAATACGCAGTATTTT	CASSTTGGPFNTQYF
TRBV6-6	TRBD1	few	TRBJ1-2	TGTGCCAGCAGTGGGGGACAGGGGGCCTTATATGGCTACACCTTC	CASSGGQGALYGYTF
TRBV7-8	.	.	TRBJ1-4	TGTGCCAGCAGCACAGGAGCCTTAACAACTAATGAAAAACTGTTTTTT	CASSTGALTTNEKLFF
TRBV4-2	TRBD1	.	TRBJ2-7	TGTGCCAGCAGTCTGGACAGGGGTACCTACGAGCAGTACTTC	CASSLDRGTYEQYF
TRBV6-1	.	.	TRBJ2-5	TGTGCCAGCACTGAACGGAGATATCAAGAGACCCAGTACTTC	CASTERRYQETQYF
TRBV25-1	.	.	TRBJ1-6	TGTGCCAGCAGTGCGACTCAATTGGATTCACCCCTCCACTTT	CASSATQLDSPLHF
TRBV11-3	TRBD2	.	TRBJ2-1	TGTGCCAGCAGCCAGACTAGCACCAATGAGCAGTTCTTC	CASSQTSTNEQFF
TRBV4-3	.	.	TRBJ2-2	TGCGCCAGCAGCCCAGGGTGGGAGCTGTTTTTT	CASSPGWELFF
TRBV19	.	.	TRBJ1-5	TGTGCCAGTACGGGCTCGGACTCGGGGCAGCCCCAGCATTTT	CASTGSDSGQPQHF
TRBV19	.	.	TRBJ1-2	TGTGCCAGTAGTACTGGACACCCTAACTATGGCTACACCTTC	CASSTGHPNYGYTF
TRBV23-1	.	.	TRBJ1-1	TGCGCCAGCAGTCAATCCGCAGGGGATTTTTCGGGGAACACTGAAGCTTTCTTT	CASSQSAGDFSGNTEAFF
TRBV30	.	.	TRBJ1-3	TGTGCCTGGGCAGGTAGCTCTGGAAACACCATATATTTT	CAWAGSSGNTIYF
TRBV7-3	TRBD1	once	TRBJ2-5	TGTGCCAGCAGCTTAACAGGGGGACAGCAGACCCAGTACTTC	CASSLTGGQQTQYF
TRBV5-1	TRBD1	once	TRBJ2-3	TGCGCCAGCAGCTCCTACCGGACAGGGGAGGGAGATACGCAGTATTTT	CASSSYRTGEGDTQYF
TRBV27	.	.	TRBJ2-7	TGTGCCAGCAGTTTAACCGGGGGAGGCTCATATTACGAGCAGTACTTC	CASSLTGGGSYYEQYF
TRBV5-1	TRBD1	.	TRBJ2-7	TGCGCCAGCAGCCCGGACAGGGTTTCCCTCCGCGAGCAGTACTTC	CASSPDRVSLREQYF
TRBV2	.	.	TRBJ2-5	TGTGCCAGCAGTGAAGCTCAGGTGGGGACCCAGTACTTC	CASSEAQVGTQYF
TRBV6-5	TRBD1	.	TRBJ1-2	TGTGCCAGCGGTAGGGACAGGGGCAACTATGGCTACACCTTC	CASGRDRGNYGYTF
TRBV4-2	.	.	TRBJ1-1	TGTGCCAGCAGCCAAGCTTCGAACACTGAAGCTTTCTTT	CASSQASNTEAFF
TRBV5-4	TRBD1	.	TRBJ2-7	TGTGCCAGCAGCTTGCGACAGGGGGCCGGCGAGCAGTACTTC	CASSLRQGAGEQYF
TRBV13	TRBD1	.	TRBJ2-7	TGTGCCAGCAGTTCTAGGGGGCGCACCTCCTACGAGCAGTACTTC	CASSSRGRTSYEQYF
TRBV2	.	.	TRBJ1-1	TGTGCCAGCAGTGGACAGCTGGATACTGAAGCTTTCTTT	CASSGQLDTEAFF
TRBV5-1	TRBD1	.	TRBJ2-5	TGCGCCAGCAGCTTGGGATTTACAGGGGCCCAAGAGACCCAGTACTTC	CASSLGFTGAQETQYF
TRBV2	.	.	TRBJ2-3	TGTGCCAGCAGGGAGGCTTTTAGCACAGATACGCAGTATTTT	CASREAFSTDTQYF
TRBV30	.	.	TRBJ1-2	TGTGCCTGGAGTGTTGATTATACACCTCGCGGCTACACCTTC	CAWSVDYTPRGYTF
TRBV7-2	.	.	TRBJ2-7	TGTGCCAGCAGCTTAATTGACAGCCCCTACGAGCAGTACTTC	CASSLIDSPYEQYF
TRBV6-1	TRBD1	.	TRBJ1-5	TGTGCCAGCAGTGAAGGGGGACAGGGCAATCAGCCCCAGCATTTT	CASSEGGQGNQPQHF
TRBV21-1	.	.	TRBJ1-5	TGTGCCAGCATCCCGACCCTAGACAGGGGAGCCGGTTATAGCAATCAGCCCCAGCATTTT	CASIPTLDRGAGYSNQPQHF
TRBV19	.	few	TRBJ1-1	TGTGCCAGTAGTATAGATTTTGGGCAGGCAGAAAACACTGAAGCTTTCTTT	CASSIDFGQAENTEAFF
TRBV7-9	.	.	TRBJ1-2	TGTGCCAGCAGCTTTAGGTCGACAGACTATGGCTACACCTTC	CASSFRSTDYGYTF
TRBV19	.	.	TRBJ1-5	TGTGCCAGTAGTTTAAACTTTGGGGTGCAGGGTGTTCAGCCCCAGCATTTT	CASSLNFGVQGVQPQHF
TRBV19	TRBD1	.	TRBJ2-7	TGTGCCAGTAGTACTGTGGGGGGACAGGGGGGCTACGAGCAGTACTTC	CASSTVGGQGGYEQYF
TRBV7-2	.	.	TRBJ1-2	TGTGCCAGCAGCTTGATAAACAGGTTCAGCTATGGCTACACCTTC	CASSLINRFSYGYTF
TRBV7-9	.	.	TRBJ1-2	TGTGCCAGCACCCTATCTGAGGTACATCATGGCTACACCTTC	CASTLSEVHHGYTF
TRBV7-2	TRBD1	.	TRBJ1-5	TGTGCCAGCAGTCTCTTTGGGACAGGGGGCAATCAGCCCCAGCATTTT	CASSLFGTGGNQPQHF
TRBV7-7	.	.	TRBJ2-5	TGTGCCAGCAGCTTGCACAGCATCCAAGAGACCCAGTACTTC	CASSLHSIQETQYF
TRBV7-2	TRBD1	.	TRBJ1-3	TGTGCCAGCAGCTTGAGGGGGCCCCTTTCTGGAAACACCATATATTTT	CASSLRGPLSGNTIYF
TRBV4-1	TRBD2	.	TRBJ2-7	TGCGCCAGCAGCCAAGATCTAGCTAGCGGGCCCTACGAGCAGTACTTC	CASSQDLASGPYEQYF
TRBV7-9	TRBD1	.	TRBJ2-7	TGTGCCAGCAGCTTTTACGGACAGGGAAGAAGGAGCGAGCAGTACTTC	CASSFYGQGRRSEQYF
TRBV5-1	.	.	TRBJ2-7	TGCGCCAGCACTTGCCTATCCAGGGTTGGCTACGAGCAGTACTTC	CASTCLSRVGYEQYF
TRBV9	.	.	TRBJ2-5	TGTGCCAGCAGCGTATCCAGGGCGGTGCAAGAGACCCAGTACTTC	CASSVSRAVQETQYF
TRBV7-8	.	.	TRBJ1-1	TGTGCCAGCAGCTTAGAGGCAGCCAGGGGCACTGAAGCTTTCTTT	CASSLEAARGTEAFF
TRBV6-6	TRBD1	.	TRBJ2-7	TGTGCCAGCAGTACCAATCCGGGACAGGGGGGAAACGAGCAGTACTTC	CASSTNPGQGGNEQYF
TRBV19	TRBD1	.	TRBJ1-2	TGTGCCAGTAGTACTACAGGGGTAGTTGGTGGCTACACCTTC	CASSTTGVVGGYTF